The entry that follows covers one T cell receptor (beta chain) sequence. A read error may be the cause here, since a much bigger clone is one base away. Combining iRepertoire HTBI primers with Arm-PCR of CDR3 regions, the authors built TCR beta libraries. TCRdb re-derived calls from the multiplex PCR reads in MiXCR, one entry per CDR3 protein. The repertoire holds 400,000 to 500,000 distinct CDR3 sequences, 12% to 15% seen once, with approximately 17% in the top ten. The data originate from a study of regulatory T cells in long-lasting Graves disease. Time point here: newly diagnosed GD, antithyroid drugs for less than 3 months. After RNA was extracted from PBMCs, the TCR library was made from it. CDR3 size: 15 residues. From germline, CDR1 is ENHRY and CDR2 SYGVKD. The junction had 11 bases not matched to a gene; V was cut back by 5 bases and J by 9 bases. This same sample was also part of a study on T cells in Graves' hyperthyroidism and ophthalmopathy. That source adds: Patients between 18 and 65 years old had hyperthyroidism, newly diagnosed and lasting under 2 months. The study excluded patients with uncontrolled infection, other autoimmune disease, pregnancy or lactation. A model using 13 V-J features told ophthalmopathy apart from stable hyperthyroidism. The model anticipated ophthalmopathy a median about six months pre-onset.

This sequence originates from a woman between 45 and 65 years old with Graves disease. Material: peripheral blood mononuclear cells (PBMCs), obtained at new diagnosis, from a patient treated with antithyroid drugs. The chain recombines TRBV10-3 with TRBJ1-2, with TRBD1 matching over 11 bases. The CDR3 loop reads CAISYQRTGGVSYTF. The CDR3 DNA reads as TGTGCCATCAGTTACCAGAGGACAGGGGGCGTGAGCTACACCTTC.